This T cell receptor beta chain was retrieved from a study of T cell responses to AZD1222 COVID-19 vaccine (dated by TCRdb to the early 2020s). About the full investigation: TCR sequencing covered about 230 trial participants: 200 to 220 given two doses of AZD1222 and 26 given two doses of MenACWY control vaccine. Enrollment into the trials was organized by age into subgroups of 18-55, 56-69 and 70-plus years, and those subgroups contained about 160, 30 and 59 TCR-sequenced participants, respectively.

General conclusions and limits of the study: Conclusions about previously exposed vaccinees were limited because only 6 or 7 AZD1222 recipients were SARS-CoV-2 seropositive at baseline. Because no day 14 peak-response samples were available, the repertoires could be characterized only after the peak T cell response. Participants were mostly white British and included more females than males, and it was suggested by the authors that clonal diversity may have been underestimated. Spike-specific TCR breadth and depth rose significantly after two AZD1222 doses compared with day 0 and with MenACWY recipients. In the small 56-69-year group, the increase in depth fell short of significance, most likely because of low power. CD4 TCRs associated with the vaccine covered the entire spike protein, and the dominant responses were in regions 160-218 and 743-854. Reportedly, close to half of the unique spike-specific TCRs recognized epitopes lying outside the regions that are mutated in the B.1.351 and B.1.1.7 variants.

The sample's time point label, decoded: baseline before first vaccination. What the treatment or condition label conveys for this sample: meningococcal conjugate vaccine given as trial control. Vaccinee samples were obtained from the UK trials COV001 and COV002, which included a single-blind randomized controlled phase 2/3 trial of AZD1222 (ChAdOx1 nCoV-19) in healthy adults. Trial participant PBMC samples were collected at day 0 and day 28 after the second dose for TCRbeta chain sequencing. V ends up 3 bases short and J 4 bases short, with an unmatched junction base count of 2. From its cysteine to its phenylalanine, the CDR3 spans 14 amino acids. Kept here is only the CDR3 DNA, which spans 42 bases and is read in frame from base 1. For CDR1 and CDR2, the germline V gene lists MGHRA and YSYEKL. The CDR3 regions of human TCRbeta chains were analyzed by immunosequencing. Regarding the original processing steps: Repertoire TCRs were matched against a reference library of SARS-CoV-2-specific TCRs generated with the MIRA antigen-specificity platform. Breadth meant the fraction of unique TCRs that were SARS-CoV-2-associated, whereas depth meant the fraction of total T cells that were SARS-CoV-2-associated. Using the MIRA data, each spike-specific TCR was assigned both to the spike region to which the TCR was reactive and to a CD4 or CD8 class. Log10-transformed breadth and depth values were compared by one-way ANOVA with Sidak's multiple comparisons tests. What TCRdb holds here is the immuneACCESS table cut down to in-frame rearrangements. Part of the clones is not present; checked against another copy, under half of the missing clones reflect an unresolved V gene, and the others are unexplained. V and J calls and clone size are those listed in that table; D and trimming were worked out from the DNA. For this sample there are about 110,000 clones; roughly nine tenths appear just once. The ten largest clones capture about 3% of the sample.

On this clone: The antigen it recognizes is unknown. No much larger clone exists at a distance of one base, and base qualities are not known.

This clonotype was sampled from an adult in good health. Material: peripheral blood, obtained on day 0 of MenACWY control vaccination. Recombination linked TRBV4-1 to TRBJ1-5, with 8 bases in between that match TRBD1. The nucleotides read TGCGCCAGCAGCCAGGGACAGGCGAATCAGCCCCAGCATTTT. Translated, this gives CASSQGQANQPQHF.